What follows describes a single TCR beta chain. Its antigen is still unknown. The data derive from a study of cytomegalovirus exposure and HLA in healthy donors. Overall study context: Roughly 180 million T cells yielded approximately 110 million unique TCR beta sequences in earlier analysis. Ancestry clustering placed around 80% of a few hundred genotyped donors in the Caucasian-associated cluster. Points from the study as a whole: Accounts indicate the classifier identified cytomegalovirus status with strong specificity and sensitivity. Per a later analysis, HLA-associated TCR beta chains showed more clonal expansion than other, equally common TCR beta chains.

The PCR made use of 60 Vbeta and 13 Jbeta primers. The table came from immunoSEQ multiplex PCR; TCRdb's copy has only in-frame clones and leaves some out. The sample lists about 240,000 clones, about 80% occurring once. CDR1 SGDLS and CDR2 YYNGEE come from the germline V gene. The germline V and J ends were trimmed by 7 bases and 1 base, with 9 bases remaining between them. This CDR3 is 13 amino acids long. The TCR sequence derives from a woman aged 55-70 years in good health and CMV-seropositive. V usage is TRBV9 and J usage is TRBJ1-5; D remains ambiguous. Input material: PBMCs. CDR3 in DNA: TGTGCCAGCCGCCACCGGAGCAATCAGCCCCAGCATTTT. Translation: CASRHRSNQPQHF.